The clone carrying this T cell receptor (beta chain) was observed at least ten times. The antigen remains unidentified. No patient received treatment before thyroid surgery. This sample stems from a study of metastatic and nonmetastatic thyroid tumors. Overall study: Samples came from malignant and benign thyroid patients, and repertoires were compared across blood and tumor or nodule tissue.

In the authors' workflow: What underpinned the distant-metastasis classifier for papillary thyroid cancer was the set of CDR3 differences across clinicopathological groups. With MiXCR, TCRdb called clones anew from the PCR reads. TCRdb's processing, not the authors', yielded these V and J calls. This sample yields approximately 70,000 clones, of which roughly 18% are seen a single time; over 10% belongs to the top ten. General study points: Relative to benign nodules, malignant thyroid tumors were reportedly characterized by significantly elevated TCR beta diversity in blood and tumor.

The V end was cut by 1 base, the J end by 0 bases, with 12 bases between. The germline gives CDR1 SGHAT, CDR2 FQDESV (reference sequence). The length of the CDR3 is 16 residues. Sequenced input: blood. This TCR was recovered from a female donor with papillary thyroid cancer or a benign thyroid nodule (not recorded which). Some clones in this sample may be carry-over from other donors' samples. The V call is TRBV11-1, the J call TRBJ1-1; a possible D gene is TRBD1 (5 bases). Here the CDR3 reads CASSLGGAGVNTEAFF. The CDR3 DNA follows: TGTGCCAGCAGCTTAGGGGGCGCGGGCGTGAACACTGAAGCTTTCTTT.